In its sample, the clone carrying this TCR beta chain was seen once. Repertoires were generated with immunoSEQ multiplex PCR, while TCRdb's copy carries only in-frame clones and drops some. The sample lists around 350,000 clones, 92% seen once, with about 3.8% in the top ten. The ends were cut back, 4 bases at V and 7 bases at J, with 19 bases in the middle. CDR1 is SNHLY and CDR2 is FYNNEI in the germline V gene. The CDR3 spans 15 residues. The sample is drawn from a study of Ad26.COV2.S vaccination and SARS-CoV-2 variants. This receptor was obtained from a human donor who had recovered from COVID-19. The sequenced sample was peripheral blood, obtained after recovery from COVID-19. V and J are TRBV2 and TRBJ1-2, with TRBD1 as a possible D gene (5 bases). The CDR3 DNA is TGTGCCAGCAGTGCCCATGGGGGGTTAGATGGTGGCTACACCTTC. Protein sequence: CASSAHGGLDGGYTF.